This T cell receptor (beta chain) is drawn from a study of blood T cell repertoires in COVID-19. Using immunoSEQ multiplex PCR, the repertoire was profiled, and TCRdb retains in-frame clones only, with some absent. This sample carries 81,000 or so clones, around four fifths of them seen once, and the ten largest clones take approximately 10%. This clone was seen a handful of times. The CDR3 runs 12 residues. V lost 3 bases and J 5 bases, leaving 5 bases between the germline ends. Germline CDR1 reads SGHNT; CDR2 reads YENEEA. This TCR derives from a woman aged 70-85 years with active or convalescent COVID-19. The rearrangement links TRBV11-3 to TRBJ2-1, with D uncertain. Sample: peripheral blood. CDR3 sequence reads: CASSLGNNEQFF. CDR3 DNA sequence: TGTGCCAGCAGCTTGGGCAACAATGAGCAGTTCTTC.